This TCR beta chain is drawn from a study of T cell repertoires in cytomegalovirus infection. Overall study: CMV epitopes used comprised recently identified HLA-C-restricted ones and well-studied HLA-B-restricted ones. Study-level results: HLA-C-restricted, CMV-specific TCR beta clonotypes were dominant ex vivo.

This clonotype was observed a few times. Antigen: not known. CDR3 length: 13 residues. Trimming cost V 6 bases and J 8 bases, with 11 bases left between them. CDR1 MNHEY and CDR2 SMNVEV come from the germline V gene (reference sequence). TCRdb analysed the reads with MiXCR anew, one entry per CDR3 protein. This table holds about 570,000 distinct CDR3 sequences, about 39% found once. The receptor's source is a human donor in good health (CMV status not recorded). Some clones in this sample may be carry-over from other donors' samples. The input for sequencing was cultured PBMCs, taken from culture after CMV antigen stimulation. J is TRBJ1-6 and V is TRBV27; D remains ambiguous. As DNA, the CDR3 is TGTGCCAGCAGCCCCCTTCCACATTCACCCCTCCACTTT. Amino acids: CASSPLPHSPLHF.